This passage covers 20 T cell receptor beta chains from one sample sequenced in a study of blood T cell repertoires in COVID-19 (dated by TCRdb to 2018 to 2021). Library method: the immunoSEQ multiplex PCR assay. As stored in TCRdb, this immuneACCESS dataset retains in-frame rearrangements with V and J assigned. A fraction of the clones does not appear; measured against another copy, unresolved V genes explain less than half of the discrepancy, and the remainder lacks a known reason. This sample gives roughly 180,000 clones in total; 86% of them show up just once. The ten largest clonotypes hold more than 7.5% of the sample. What was sequenced was PBMCs or T cells enriched from blood (not recorded which). Receptors were obtained from a woman younger than 45 who had recovered from COVID-19.

The rearrangement uses TRBV30 and TRBJ2-1; 9 nucleotides agree with TRBD2. Germline loops: CDR1 GTSNPN, CDR2 SVGIG (reference sequence). The CDR3 is 15 amino acids. The V segment lost 6 bases and the J segment 6 bases; nucleotides outside the gene matches: 12. CDR3 DNA: TGTGCCTGCAAGTCGAAGGGACTAGCTGGCAATGAGCAGTTCTTC. Protein: CACKSKGLAGNEQFF.

The genes are TRBV19 and TRBJ2-1, with D perhaps matching TRBD2 (6 bases). Trimming removed 1 base from V and 1 base from J, with 11 bases in between. Germline CDR1 is LNHDA and CDR2 is SQIVND (reference sequence). The CDR3 totals 16 residues. The CDR3 spells CASSIGGGRSYNEQFF. The CDR3 DNA sequence: TGTGCCAGTAGTATAGGAGGAGGGAGGTCCTACAATGAGCAGTTCTTC.

This chain links TRBV4-1 with TRBJ2-7; maybe TRBD1 (6 bases). Trimming took off 1 base at V and 7 bases at J, with 17 bases between the two ends. In germline, CDR1 is MGHRA, CDR2 YSYEKL. CDR3 length: 15 residues. CDR3 region: CASSQGPGVGGEQYF. As DNA, the CDR3 is TGCGCCAGCAGCCAAGGCCCAGGGGTGGGTGGAGAGCAGTACTTC.

This chain joins TRBV5-1 and TRBJ2-7; D might be TRBD1 (5 bases). The CDR3 covers 15 residues. From germline, CDR1 is SGHRS and CDR2 YFSETQ. With 0 bases removed from V and 2 bases from J, the gap between germline ends came to 12 bases. This CDR3 is CASSLDSDKTYEQYF. In DNA, the CDR3 is TGCGCCAGCAGCTTGGATTCGGACAAGACCTACGAGCAGTACTTC.

CDR3 nucleotides: TGTGCCAGCAGCCGTGTTCTGCAGGGGTTCGGGACTGAGCAGTTCTTC. Protein sequence: CASSRVLQGFGTEQFF. The V call is TRBV5-5, the J call TRBJ2-1; TRBD1 is a possible D gene (6 bases). V dropped 4 bases and J dropped 9 bases, with 23 bases sitting between them. Germline assignment: CDR1 SGHKS and CDR2 YYEKEE (reference sequence). The CDR3 covers 16 residues.

The V and J genes are TRBV21-1 and TRBJ2-7; the tabulated D call, TRBD1, remains unverified against the DNA. TRBV21-1 is a pseudogene segment. The CDR3 extends over 14 amino acids. The CDR3 DNA is TGTGCCAGCAGCAAAGACAGCAGCTCCTACGAGCAGTACTTC. It encodes CASSKDSSSYEQYF.

V gene TRBV27 combines with J gene TRBJ2-3, with D possibly being TRBD2 (6 bases). Deletions cut 4 bases from V and 2 bases from J, with 16 bases between. The CDR3 consists of 16 residues. The germline V gene encodes CDR1 MNHEY and CDR2 SMNVEV (reference sequence). The CDR3 nucleotides read TGTGCCAGCAGTTGGACTAAGGTCCCTCCCACAGATACGCAGTATTTT. Translated: CASSWTKVPPTDTQYF.

The genes are TRBV5-4 and TRBJ2-1, with 7 bases that match TRBD2. CDR1 and CDR2 (germline): SGHNT, YYREEE (reference sequence). The CDR3 sequence is 13 residues long. J lost 8 bases, V lost 5 bases, and 7 bases had no gene match. DNA for the CDR3: TGTGCCAGCAGTGGGGGAGGGCGTGATGAGCAGTTCTTC. Translating it yields CASSGGGRDEQFF.

The CDR3 sequence is CASSPRAGGEDTEAFF. The CDR3 DNA reads as TGTGCCAGCAGCCCCCGCGCAGGGGGTGAGGACACTGAAGCTTTCTTT. The chain links TRBV5-4 to TRBJ1-1; 7 nucleotides match TRBD1. V dropped 4 bases and J dropped 3; count of bases not matched to a gene: 12. Germline lookup yields CDR1 SGHNT and CDR2 YYREEE (reference sequence). The CDR3 length is 16 residues.

In this sample, this clone turned up once. The CDR3 reads CASSSATGVVGQPQHF. The DNA for the CDR3 is TGTGCCAGCAGTTCCGCGACAGGGGTGGTCGGCCAGCCCCAGCATTTT. The chain carries TRBV6-5 and TRBJ1-5; 8 positions match TRBD1. The CDR3 is 16 amino acids. Per germline, CDR1 MNHEY and CDR2 SVGAGI. V dropped 4 bases and J dropped 7; count of bases not matched to a gene: 12.

Here the CDR3 DNA reads TGTGCCAGCAGGGACAGGGATACCGGGGAGCTGTTTTTT. Encoded protein: CASRDRDTGELFF. The J gene is TRBJ2-2, the V gene TRBV2; 8 positions match TRBD1. The CDR3 is made up of 13 amino acids. Germline V gene lookup returns CDR1 SNHLY and CDR2 FYNNEI. J gave up 5 bases and V 6 bases, and 2 bases lay outside the gene matches.

V gene TRBV3-1 (or the pseudogene TRBV3-2) combines with J gene TRBJ1-2; D unresolved. The CDR3 length is 14 residues. Trimming stripped 4 bases from V and 5 bases from J, with 14 bases between. CDR1 and CDR2 (germline): LGHDT, YNNKEL (reference sequence). Here the CDR3 DNA reads TGTGCCAGCAGCCCAACCGGGATTCCGTATGGCTACACCTTC. This translates into CASSPTGIPYGYTF.

J is TRBJ2-5 and V is TRBV18; weak D call: TRBD2 (5 bases). Trimming took 1 base from V and 4 from J, leaving 10 bases between them. The CDR3 is made up of 14 amino acids. From germline, CDR1 is KGHSH and CDR2 LQKENI. The CDR3 DNA follows: TGTGCCAGCTCACCACTTCGGGGATCAGAGACCCAGTACTTC. It is translated as CASSPLRGSETQYF.

This clone was seen a handful of times. The chain couples TRBV28 to TRBJ1-2; 9 bases line up with TRBD1. This CDR3 spans 16 amino acids. The germline V gene encodes CDR1 MDHEN and CDR2 SYDVKM. V lost 4 bases and J lost 3; bases outside the gene matches: 9. CDR3 in amino acids: CASSSAETGGHYGYTF. In DNA, the CDR3 is TGTGCCAGCAGTTCCGCCGAGACAGGGGGGCACTATGGCTACACCTTC.

J is TRBJ1-2 and V is TRBV3-1 (or the pseudogene TRBV3-2); 7 positions match TRBD1. Germline V CDR1 and CDR2: LGHDT, YNNKEL (reference sequence). Trimming at V came to 1 base and at J to 4 bases, leaving 3 bases not matched to a gene. The CDR3 spans 14 residues. The CDR3 reads CASSQAPGGYGYTF. The CDR3 DNA reads TGTGCCAGCAGCCAAGCCCCAGGGGGCTATGGCTACACCTTC.

The rearrangement uses TRBV6-5 and TRBJ1-4; D might be TRBD1 (5 bases). The germline V and J ends were trimmed by 3 bases and 5 bases, with 16 bases remaining between them. CDR1 is MNHEY, CDR2 SVGAGI, per germline. The CDR3 runs 16 residues. The CDR3 spells CASSYWGGVGNEKLFF. CDR3 in DNA: TGTGCCAGCAGTTATTGGGGGGGAGTCGGAAATGAAAAACTGTTTTTT.

V and J are TRBV5-1 and TRBJ2-6; D unresolved. CDR3 size: 15 residues. With 1 base removed from V and 2 bases from J, the gap between germline ends came to 7 bases. Germline V gene sequence: CDR1 SGHRS, CDR2 YFSETQ. In nucleotides, the CDR3 is TGCGCCAGCAGCTTGTCGTTAACTGGGGCCAACGTCCTGACTTTC. Its protein product is CASSLSLTGANVLTF. Drawing the rest from reference TRBV5-1 and TRBJ2-6, the complete variable domain is KAGVTQTPRYLIKTRGQQVTLSCSPISGHRSVSWYQQTPGQGLQFLFEYFSETQRNKGNFPGRFSGRQFSNSRSEMNVSTLELGDSALYLCASSLSLTGANVLTFGAGSRLTVL.

In nucleotides, the CDR3 is TGCGCCAGCAGCCCGACCGACAGGCGCTCCTACGAGCAGTACTTC. Translation gives CASSPTDRRSYEQYF. The chain combines TRBV23-1 with TRBJ2-7; D might be TRBD1 (6 bases). TRBV23-1 qualifies as an ORF whose function is uncertain. The CDR3 length is 15 residues. The ends were cut back, 6 bases at V and 0 bases at J, with 15 bases in the middle.

The rearrangement joins TRBV6-6 to TRBJ2-3, with D perhaps matching TRBD1 (7 bases). This CDR3 spans 16 amino acids. Trimming removed 2 bases at V and 4 bases at J, with 16 bases between. Germline assignment: CDR1 MNHNY and CDR2 SVGAGI (reference sequence). The CDR3 protein is CASSYPRQGGSDTQYF. The CDR3 DNA follows: TGTGCCAGCAGTTACCCTCGACAGGGAGGTTCAGATACGCAGTATTTT.

This clone has a handful of counts. V usage is TRBV25-1 and J usage is TRBJ1-3; D perhaps matches TRBD1 (5 bases). V lost 7 bases and J lost 3, with 7 bases in between. Germline values: CDR1 MGHDK, CDR2 SYGVNS. CDR3 length: 12 residues. The DNA of the CDR3 is TGTGCCAGCACCAGGGATGGAAACACCATATATTTT. Encoded protein: CASTRDGNTIYF.